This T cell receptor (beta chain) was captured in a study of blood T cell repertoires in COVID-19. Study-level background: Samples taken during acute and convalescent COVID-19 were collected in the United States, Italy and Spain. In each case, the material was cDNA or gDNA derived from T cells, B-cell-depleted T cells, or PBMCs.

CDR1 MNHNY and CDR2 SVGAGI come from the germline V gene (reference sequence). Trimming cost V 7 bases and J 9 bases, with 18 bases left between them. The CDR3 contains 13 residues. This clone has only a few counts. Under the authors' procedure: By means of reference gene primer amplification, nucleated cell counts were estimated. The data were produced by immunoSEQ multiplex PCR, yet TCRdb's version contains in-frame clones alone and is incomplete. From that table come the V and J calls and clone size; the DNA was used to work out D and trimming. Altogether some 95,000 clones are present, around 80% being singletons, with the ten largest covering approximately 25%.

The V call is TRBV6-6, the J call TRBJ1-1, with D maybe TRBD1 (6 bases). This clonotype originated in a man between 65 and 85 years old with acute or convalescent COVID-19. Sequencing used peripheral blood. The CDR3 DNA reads TGTGCCAGCATCCGCGGGGGGCGACCACAAGCTTTCTTT. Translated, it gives CASIRGGRPQAFF.